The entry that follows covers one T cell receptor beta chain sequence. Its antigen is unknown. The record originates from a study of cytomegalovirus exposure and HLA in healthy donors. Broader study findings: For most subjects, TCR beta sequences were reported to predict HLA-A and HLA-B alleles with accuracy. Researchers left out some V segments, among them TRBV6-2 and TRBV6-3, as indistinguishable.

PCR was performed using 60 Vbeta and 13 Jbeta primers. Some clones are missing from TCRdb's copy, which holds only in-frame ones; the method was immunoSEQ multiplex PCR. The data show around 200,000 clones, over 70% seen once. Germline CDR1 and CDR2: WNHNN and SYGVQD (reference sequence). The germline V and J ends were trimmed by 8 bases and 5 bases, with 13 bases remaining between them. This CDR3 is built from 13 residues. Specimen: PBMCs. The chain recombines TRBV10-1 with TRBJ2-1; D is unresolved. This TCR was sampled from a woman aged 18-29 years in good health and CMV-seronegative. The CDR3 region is CASLRGSHNEQFF. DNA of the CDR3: TGCGCCAGCCTTCGAGGTTCCCACAATGAGCAGTTCTTC.